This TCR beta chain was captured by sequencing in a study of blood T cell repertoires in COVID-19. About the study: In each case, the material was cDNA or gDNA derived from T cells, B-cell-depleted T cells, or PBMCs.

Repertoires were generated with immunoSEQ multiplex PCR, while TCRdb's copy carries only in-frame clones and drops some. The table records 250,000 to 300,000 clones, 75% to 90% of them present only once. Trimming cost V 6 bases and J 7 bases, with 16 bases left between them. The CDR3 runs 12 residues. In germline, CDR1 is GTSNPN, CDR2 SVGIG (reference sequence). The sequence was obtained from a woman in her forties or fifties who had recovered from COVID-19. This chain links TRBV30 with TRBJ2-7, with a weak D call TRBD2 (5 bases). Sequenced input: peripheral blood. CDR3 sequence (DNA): TGTGCCTGCCAAACTAGGGCGGGTGAGCAGTACTTC. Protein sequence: CACQTRAGEQYF.